Here is one T cell receptor beta chain with its context. Per germline, CDR1 LNHDA and CDR2 SQIVND (reference sequence). Trimming stripped 3 bases from V and 4 bases from J, with 19 bases between. The CDR3 is made up of 17 amino acids. This entry belongs to a study of blood T cell repertoires in COVID-19. At the level of the study: Donors in the United States, Italy and Spain gave samples during acute or convalescent COVID-19. The analysed material was cDNA or gDNA that came from T cells, B-cell-depleted T cells, or PBMCs.

In the source study's methods: How many nucleated cells were present was estimated from reference gene primer amplification. Clones were sequenced by immunoSEQ multiplex PCR, and TCRdb holds only the in-frame ones, with some missing. From that table come the V and J calls and clone size; the DNA was used to work out D and trimming. This table has approximately 250,000 clones, 83% appearing once. This TCR derives from a human donor in a cohort sampled during active COVID-19. This chain connects TRBV19 to TRBJ2-1; D possibly corresponds to TRBD1 (6 bases). The sequenced material came from peripheral blood. CDR3 sequence (DNA): TGTGCCAGTAGTATGGGTCCCAGGGGAGAGGGTTACAATGAGCAGTTCTTC. It yields the protein CASSMGPRGEGYNEQFF.